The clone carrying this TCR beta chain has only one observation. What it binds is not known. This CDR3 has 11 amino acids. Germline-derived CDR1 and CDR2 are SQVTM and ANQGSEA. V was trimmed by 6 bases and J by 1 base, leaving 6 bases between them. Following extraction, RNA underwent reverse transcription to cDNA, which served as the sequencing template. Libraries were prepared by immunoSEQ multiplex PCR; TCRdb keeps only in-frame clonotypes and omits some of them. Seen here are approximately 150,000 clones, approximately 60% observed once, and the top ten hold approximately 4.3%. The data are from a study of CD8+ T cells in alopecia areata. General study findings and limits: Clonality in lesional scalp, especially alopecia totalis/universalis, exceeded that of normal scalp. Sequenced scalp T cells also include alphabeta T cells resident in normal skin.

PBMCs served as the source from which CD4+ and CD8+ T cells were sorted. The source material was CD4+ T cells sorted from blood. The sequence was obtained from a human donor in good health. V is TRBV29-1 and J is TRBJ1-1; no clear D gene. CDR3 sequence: CSVRTNTEAFF. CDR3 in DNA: TGCAGCGTACGGACGAACACTGAAGCTTTCTTT.